The text below deals with one T cell receptor beta chain. The antigen is undetermined. The data were obtained in a study of T cells in Graves' hyperthyroidism and ophthalmopathy. Study-level points and caveats: Blood also contained most expanded thyroid clonotypes above 0.001.

The germline V and J ends were trimmed by 6 bases and 3 bases, with 22 bases remaining between them. CDR3 size: 16 residues. The germline V gene encodes CDR1 SQVTM and CDR2 ANQGSEA. Diagnoses rested on clinical symptoms, serum thyroxine and TRAb, thyroid ultrasound and orbital computed tomography. TCR beta CDR3 region amplification was performed from RNA transcripts. First-round RT-PCR with HTBI primers amplified the TCR CDR3 region. Using its own MiXCR run on the multiplex PCR reads, TCRdb lists one record per CDR3 protein. Among fewer than 450,000 distinct CDR3 sequences listed, 15% to 20% were seen once.

The chain combines TRBV29-1 with TRBJ2-3; D is perhaps TRBD1 (6 bases). The TCR was taken from a man younger than 35 with Graves' ophthalmopathy. Input material: blood. The CDR3 loop reads CSVPVGAGMFTDTQYF. The DNA of the CDR3 is TGCAGCGTCCCAGTGGGGGCAGGGATGTTTACAGATACGCAGTATTTT.